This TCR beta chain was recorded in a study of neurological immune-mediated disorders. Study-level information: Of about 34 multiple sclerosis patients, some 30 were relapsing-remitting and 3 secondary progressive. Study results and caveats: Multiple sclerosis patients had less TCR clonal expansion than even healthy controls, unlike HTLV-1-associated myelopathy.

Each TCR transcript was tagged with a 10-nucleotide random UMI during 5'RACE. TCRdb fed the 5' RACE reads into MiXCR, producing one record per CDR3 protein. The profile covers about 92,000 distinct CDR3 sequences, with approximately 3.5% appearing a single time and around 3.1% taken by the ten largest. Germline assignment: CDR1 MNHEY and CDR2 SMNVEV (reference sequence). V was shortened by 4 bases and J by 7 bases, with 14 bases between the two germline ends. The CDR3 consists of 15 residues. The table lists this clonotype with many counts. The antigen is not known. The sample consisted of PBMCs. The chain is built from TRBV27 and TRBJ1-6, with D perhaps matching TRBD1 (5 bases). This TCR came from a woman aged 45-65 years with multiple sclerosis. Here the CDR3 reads CASSWGSGRNSPLHF. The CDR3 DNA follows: TGTGCCAGCAGTTGGGGGTCCGGTCGAAATTCACCCCTCCACTTT.